The rows below give T cell receptor beta chains drawn from one sample of a study of cytomegalovirus exposure and HLA in healthy donors. Only in-frame clones appear in the TCRdb table, and some are missing; sequencing was by immunoSEQ multiplex PCR. The data show about 190,000 clones, roughly four fifths seen once. The sample comprised PBMCs. The receptors were sampled from a woman aged 18-29 years in good health and CMV-seronegative. Both conserved end residues are part of each CDR3. The D gene is left open where the match is weak. Not all rows give a size; the values are once, few, many and, for expanded clones, a class.

CASSFRGDEQYF | TGTGCCAGCAGTTTCCGCGGGGACGAGCAGTACTTC | TRBJ2-7 | . | . | TRBV27
CASSPRTSGGAAETQYF | TGCGCCAGCAGCCCCCGGACTAGCGGGGGGGCCGCCGAGACCCAGTACTTC | TRBJ2-5 | TRBD2 | . | TRBV5-1
CASSIRTLGTDTQYF | TGTGCCAGTAGTATCCGCACATTGGGCACAGATACGCAGTATTTT | TRBJ2-3 | . | . | TRBV19
CASSPQAPNSPLHF | TGTGCCAGCAGCCCACAGGCCCCCAATTCACCCCTCCACTTT | TRBJ1-6 | . | . | TRBV6-1
CASRRTGDQTEAFF | TGTGCCAGCAGGCGGACAGGGGATCAAACTGAAGCTTTCTTT | TRBJ1-1 | TRBD1 | . | TRBV2
CASSPGGVETQYF | TGTGCCAGCAGTCCGGGAGGCGTGGAGACCCAGTACTTC | TRBJ2-5 | TRBD2 | . | TRBV6-5
CASSLAGGYSYNEQFF | TGTGCCAGCAGCTTAGCCGGGGGTTACTCCTACAATGAGCAGTTCTTC | TRBJ2-1 | . | . | TRBV7-8
CASSFRDRDNVLTF | TGTGCCAGCAGCTTCCGGGACAGGGACAACGTCCTGACTTTC | TRBJ2-6 | TRBD1 | . | TRBV5-6
CASSLDPSGGEQFF | TGTGCCAGCAGCTTAGATCCTAGCGGGGGGGAGCAGTTCTTC | TRBJ2-1 | TRBD2 | . | TRBV7-2
CASSPSGVSSYEQYF | TGTGCCAGTAGTCCCTCCGGGGTCTCCTCCTACGAGCAGTACTTC | TRBJ2-7 | . | . | TRBV19
CASSPRDTNYGYTF | TGTGCCAGCTCACCACGGGACACAAACTATGGCTACACCTTC | TRBJ1-2 | . | . | TRBV18
CASSPGLAGVETQYF | TGTGCCAGCAGCCCGGGACTAGCGGGAGTAGAGACCCAGTACTTC | TRBJ2-5 | TRBD2 | . | TRBV7-8
CATAWGDRNTGELFF | TGTGCCACCGCCTGGGGGGACAGGAACACCGGGGAGCTGTTTTTT | TRBJ2-2 | . | . | TRBV7-9
CASWENTGVMDGYTF | TGTGCCAGTTGGGAAAATACAGGGGTTATGGATGGCTACACCTTC | TRBJ1-2 | TRBD1 | . | TRBV10-3
CASSYGRGEAFF | TGTGCCAGCAGTTACGGCCGAGGCGAAGCTTTCTTT | TRBJ1-1 | . | once | TRBV6-5
CAVGELAGGPNEQYF | TGTGCCGTTGGAGAATTAGCGGGAGGGCCCAACGAGCAGTACTTC | TRBJ2-7 | TRBD2 | . | TRBV7-7
CASSAPRGSGANVLTF | TGTGCCAGCAGCGCCCCCCGGGGCTCTGGGGCCAACGTCCTGACTTTC | TRBJ2-6 | . | . | TRBV9
CASSTGLAGGPGYEQYF | TGTGCCAGCAGTACGGGACTAGCGGGGGGGCCTGGCTACGAGCAGTACTTC | TRBJ2-7 | TRBD2 | . | TRBV27